The text below deals with one T cell receptor (beta chain). The entry originates in a study of radiotherapy plus CTLA-4 blockade in lung cancer. Clones were read by immunoSEQ multiplex PCR, and TCRdb kept only the in-frame ones, dropping some. The repertoire holds tens of thousands of clones, with 71% as singletons. The V and J ends lost 5 bases and 0 bases respectively, with 8 bases between them. The germline V gene has CDR1 MNHEY and CDR2 SVGAGI. CDR3 length: 14 amino acids. This receptor was taken from a human donor with non-small cell lung cancer whose response to radiotherapy plus ipilimumab could not be evaluated. This sequence joins TRBV6-5 and TRBJ1-5; no definite D call. Sequences were derived from peripheral blood, sampled from a patient treated with radiotherapy plus ipilimumab. The CDR3 DNA sequence: TGTGCCAGCAGTGCGACTTATAGCAATCAGCCCCAGCATTTT. Encoded protein: CASSATYSNQPQHF.